These 3 T cell receptor beta chains came from one sample sequenced in a study of OX40 agonist ivuxolimab in advanced cancers. Measured with immunoSEQ multiplex PCR; TCRdb has only the in-frame clones, and not every one. The sample holds around 80,000 clones, around 86% seen once. The material was CD4+ or CD8+ T cells sorted from blood, obtained in a trial of the OX40 agonist ivuxolimab. These receptor sequences come from an adult with an advanced solid tumor such as melanoma, head and neck, liver or kidney cancer.

This chain uses TRBV25-1 with TRBJ2-7; D is unclear. V gave up 3 bases and J gave up 2 bases, with 8 bases separating them. Germline V gene sequence: CDR1 MGHDK, CDR2 SYGVNS. The CDR3 is 13 residues long. CDR3 nucleotide sequence: TGTGCCAGCAGTGATGACCGCCCCTACGAGCAGTACTTC. Protein product: CASSDDRPYEQYF.

The rearrangement links TRBV28 to TRBJ2-6; 9 bases map to TRBD1. This CDR3 is 18 amino acids long. V shed 5 bases, J shed 0 bases, and the junction held 8 bases outside the gene matches. In germline, CDR1 is MDHEN, CDR2 SYDVKM. The DNA for the CDR3 is TGTGCCAGCAGTCTTTTCCGGGACAGGGTCTCTGGGGCCAACGTCCTGACTTTC. Translation gives CASSLFRDRVSGANVLTF.

This chain joins TRBV7-3 and TRBJ2-3; 7 bases match TRBD2. This CDR3 has 15 residues. Losses at the gene ends were 6 bases for V and 6 bases for J; bases not matched to a gene: 12. Germline V gene lookup returns CDR1 SGHTA and CDR2 FQGTGA. The CDR3 region is CASSPGLSHLDTQYF. CDR3 coding DNA: TGTGCCAGCAGTCCGGGACTATCCCACCTGGATACGCAGTATTTT.